The rows below give T cell receptor beta chains drawn from one sample of a study of technical replicates of blood from a handful of donors. Sequenced by immunoSEQ multiplex PCR; TCRdb stores in-frame clones only, minus some. This table holds around 64,000 clones, around 93% found once. Material: PBMCs. Source of these receptors: a human donor in good health. Some clones in this sample may be carry-over from other donors' samples. Each CDR3 is given with its conserved first and last residue. A D gene is named only where the DNA matches it firmly. Rows may omit the clone size; those that give it use once, few, many or a size class.

D gene	clone size	J gene	V gene	CDR3 protein	CDR3 DNA
TRBD2	-	TRBJ2-3	TRBV11-2	CASSQLAGGTDTQYF	TGTGCCAGCAGCCAACTAGCGGGGGGCACAGATACGCAGTATTTT
-	once	TRBJ2-5	TRBV7-2	CASSRWEETQYF	TGTGCCAGCTCGAGGTGGGAAGAGACCCAGTACTTC
-	-	TRBJ2-3	TRBV7-3	CASSLGGASTDTQYF	TGTGCCAGCAGCTTGGGGGGGGCAAGCACAGATACGCAGTATTTT
TRBD1	-	TRBJ1-6	TRBV7-2	CASSPWMDRSNSPLHF	TGTGCCAGCAGCCCATGGATGGACAGGTCAAATTCACCCCTCCACTTT
-	-	TRBJ2-6	TRBV7-2	CASSLYTWGANVLTF	TGTGCCAGCAGCTTATATACTTGGGGGGCCAACGTCCTGACTTTC
TRBD1	-	TRBJ2-2	TRBV19	CASSRQGADTGELFF	TGTGCCAGTAGTAGGCAGGGGGCCGACACCGGGGAGCTGTTTTTT
-	once	TRBJ2-3	TRBV15	CATSRGLGDTQYF	TGTGCCACCAGCAGAGGTCTCGGAGATACGCAGTATTTT
TRBD1	few	TRBJ2-7	TRBV5-4	CASSSTGGWQYF	TGTGCCAGCAGCTCCACAGGGGGCTGGCAGTACTTC
-	few	TRBJ2-2	TRBV15	CATSRDDSAGPGELFF	TGTGCCACCAGCAGAGATGACTCGGCGGGTCCCGGGGAGCTGTTTTTT
-	-	TRBJ2-3	TRBV29-1	CSGSTSTDTQYF	TGCAGCGGATCTACTAGCACAGATACGCAGTATTTT
TRBD1	-	TRBJ1-1	TRBV25-1	CASSGQGVEAFF	TGTGCCAGCAGTGGACAGGGGGTTGAAGCTTTCTTT
TRBD1	-	TRBJ1-1	TRBV19	CASSTPGQGTEAFF	TGTGCCAGTAGTACACCGGGACAGGGCACTGAAGCTTTCTTT
-	-	TRBJ2-7	TRBV7-9	CASSLQGHEQYF	TGTGCCAGCAGCTTACAGGGCCACGAGCAGTACTTC